These 9 T cell receptor beta chains share one sample of origin, sequenced in a study of control samples from healthy donors and cancer patients. Clones were read by immunoSEQ multiplex PCR, and TCRdb kept only the in-frame ones, dropping some. Found here are 130,000 or so clones, around 94% of them singletons; the top ten hold roughly 13%. The sequenced material came from blood. The source is a man in his forties in good health.

The J gene is TRBJ2-5, the V gene TRBV10-3, with 13 nucleotides matching TRBD2. This CDR3 contains 17 residues. The ends lost 6 bases at V and 5 bases at J; junction bases unmatched: 12. CDR1 is ENHRY, CDR2 SYGVKD, per germline. Written as DNA, the CDR3 is TGTGCCATCAGCTCCGGACTAGCGGGGGAGAAGAGGGAGACCCAGTACTTC. Its translation: CAISSGLAGEKRETQYF.

The J gene is TRBJ1-1, the V gene TRBV4-2, with 9 bases lining up with TRBD1. Per the germline V gene, CDR1 is LGHNA and CDR2 is YNFKEQ. V trimming: 2 bases; J trimming: 0 bases; junction bases outside the gene matches: 7. This CDR3 is 17 amino acids long. The DNA of the CDR3 is TGTGCCAGCAGCCAAACCTACAGGGGGCTTCTGAACACTGAAGCTTTCTTT. This codes for CASSQTYRGLLNTEAFF.

This rearrangement joins TRBV24-1 to TRBJ1-4, with unresolved D. Germline assignment: CDR1 KGHDR and CDR2 SFDVKD. V gave up 5 bases and J gave up 5 bases, with 5 bases separating them. CDR3 length: 12 residues. The CDR3 DNA follows: TGTGCCACCAGTGCCGGGAATGAAAAACTGTTTTTT. Amino acid sequence: CATSAGNEKLFF.

This chain connects TRBV7-9 to TRBJ1-5; TRBD1 might be the D (5 bases). CDR1 SEHNR and CDR2 FQNEAQ come from the germline V gene (reference sequence). CDR3 length equals 14 residues. V lost 2 bases and J lost 7, with 12 bases in between. The CDR3 DNA follows: TGTGCCAGCAGCTTATTGGGGGATGCACAGCCCCAGCATTTT. Translated: CASSLLGDAQPQHF. Full variable domain (missing parts from reference TRBV7-9 and TRBJ1-5): DTGVSQNPRHKITKRGQNVTFRCDPISEHNRLYWYRQTLGQGPEFLTYFQNEAQLEKSRLLSDRFSAERPKGSFSTLEIQRTEQGDSAMYLCASSLLGDAQPQHFGDGTRLSIL.

This chain uses TRBV13 with TRBJ1-1; D may be TRBD1 (6 bases). CDR1 PRHDT and CDR2 FYEKMQ come from the germline V gene (reference sequence). This CDR3 comprises 13 residues. Between the trimmed V and J ends, which lost 11 bases and 4 bases, there was a span of 17 bases. CDR3 in amino acids: CASKEQGFTEAFF. CDR3 coding DNA: TGTGCCTCTAAAGAACAGGGATTCACTGAAGCTTTCTTT.

The V and J genes are TRBV29-1 and TRBJ2-1; possible D gene TRBD2, 5 bases. The CDR3 extends over 12 amino acids. V lost 6 bases to trimming and J lost 1 base, with 7 bases between them. Germline CDR1 is SQVTM and CDR2 is ANQGSEA. The CDR3 sequence: CSVRVSYNEQFF. The CDR3 DNA is TGCAGCGTGCGGGTTTCCTACAATGAGCAGTTCTTC.

The chain recombines TRBV14 with TRBJ1-4; unclear D gene. The CDR3 extends over 16 amino acids. Deletions cut 1 base from V and 7 bases from J, with 16 bases between. Germline V lookup: CDR1 SGHDN, CDR2 FVKESK. Written as DNA, the CDR3 is TGTGCCAGCAGCCAAGGATTCGACATGAGGTCTGAAAAACTGTTTTTT. Translation gives CASSQGFDMRSEKLFF.

The chain is built from TRBV24-1 and TRBJ2-3, with 7 bases matching TRBD2. V was clipped by 9 bases and J by 4 bases; unmatched bases: 12. The CDR3 sequence is 15 residues long. Looked up from germline, CDR1 is KGHDR and CDR2 is SFDVKD. The chain's CDR3 is CATRPGGIWADTQYF. CDR3 coding DNA: TGTGCCACCCGGCCCGGGGGGATTTGGGCAGATACGCAGTATTTT.

The V and J genes are TRBV6-2 or TRBV6-3 and TRBJ2-7; D is possibly TRBD1 (6 bases). The CDR3 spans 13 residues. Between the trimmed V and J ends, which lost 4 bases and 4 bases, there was a span of 11 bases. Germline-derived CDR1 and CDR2 are MNHEY and SVGEGT. CDR3 DNA: TGTGCCAGCAGTTTTTCAGGGGTTTACGAGCAGTACTTC. This gives the protein CASSFSGVYEQYF.